Below, 25 T cell receptor beta chains from the same sample are listed, as sequenced in a study of blood T cell repertoires in COVID-19. Assay: immunoSEQ multiplex PCR; the TCRdb copy retains only in-frame clones and omits some. The sample yields some 400,000 clones, 81% seen once. Input material: peripheral blood. The source is a human donor with acute or convalescent COVID-19. The donor label of this sample is uncertain.

For this clone: Other DNA sequences in this sample translate to the same CDR3. This sequence joins TRBV5-1 and TRBJ2-2; the D gene is possibly TRBD2 (5 bases). The V and J ends lost 2 bases and 6 bases respectively, with 14 bases between them. The CDR3 runs to 15 residues. Germline CDR1 reads SGHRS; CDR2 reads YFSETQ. CDR3 bases: TGCGCCAGCAGCTTAGGAGGAACGGGTCCCGGGGAGCTGTTTTTT. Protein product: CASSLGGTGPGELFF.

This chain uses TRBV7-7 with TRBJ2-7; maybe TRBD1 (5 bases). CDR3 length: 15 residues. Trimming pared 4 bases from V and 3 bases from J, leaving 16 bases between. Germline values: CDR1 SSHAT, CDR2 FNYEAQ (reference sequence). CDR3 amino acids: CASSCLRQGHYEQYF. CDR3 nucleotides: TGTGCCAGCAGCTGCCTCCGCCAGGGCCACTACGAGCAGTACTTC.

V usage is TRBV9 and J usage is TRBJ1-2, with 7 bases that match TRBD1. There are 14 residues in the CDR3. Germline CDR1 is SGDLS and CDR2 is YYNGEE. The junction had 7 bases not matched to a gene; V was cut back by 4 bases and J by 4 bases. In DNA, the CDR3 is TGTGCCAGCAGCCCAGACAGGGTAAGCTATGGCTACACCTTC. It translates to CASSPDRVSYGYTF.

This chain links TRBV10-2 with TRBJ2-7; TRBD2 is a possible D gene (5 bases). The CDR3 extends over 11 amino acids. Looked up from germline, CDR1 is WSHSY and CDR2 is SAAADI. V gave up 4 bases and J gave up 6 bases, with 7 bases separating them. CDR3 residues: CASSVGSEQYF. The CDR3 DNA reads TGCGCCAGCAGTGTGGGGAGCGAGCAGTACTTC.

This chain uses TRBV11-2 with TRBJ1-2; no reliable D call. The CDR3 consists of 14 residues. V gave up 5 bases and J gave up 4 bases, with 14 bases separating them. Germline lookup yields CDR1 SGHAT and CDR2 FQNNGV. CDR3 bases: TGTGCCAGCAGCCGGTTGGGGAGGTCCTATGGCTACACCTTC. It encodes CASSRLGRSYGYTF.

The chain carries TRBV29-1 and TRBJ1-1; 9 positions match TRBD1. Germline V gene sequence: CDR1 SQVTM, CDR2 ANQGSEA. This CDR3 comprises 14 residues. The junction had 8 bases not matched to a gene; V was cut back by 4 bases and J by 5 bases. CDR3 loop: CSVGRTGAGTEAFF. For the CDR3, the DNA is TGCAGCGTTGGGAGGACAGGGGCAGGGACTGAAGCTTTCTTT.

This clone was recorded only once. J is TRBJ1-6 and V is TRBV6-1; D is unclear. The V gene's germline CDR1 is MNHNS and CDR2 SASEGT. The CDR3 is 12 residues long. The V gene lost 3 bases and the J gene lost 7 bases, with 4 bases spanning the gap. The CDR3 spells CASSDQNSPLHF. The CDR3 DNA reads as TGTGCCAGCAGTGACCAAAATTCACCCCTCCACTTT.

This clone was seen a handful of times. Additional DNA sequences in this sample encode the identical CDR3. The rearrangement links TRBV2 to TRBJ2-1, with 7 nucleotides matching TRBD1. J was trimmed by 2 bases and V by 5 bases; bases with no gene match: 6. The CDR3 has 15 amino acids. Looked up from germline, CDR1 is SNHLY and CDR2 is FYNNEI. The CDR3 coding sequence is TGTGCCAGCAGTCGCAACAGGGGAACCTACAATGAGCAGTTCTTC. Protein: CASSRNRGTYNEQFF.

The J gene is TRBJ2-2, the V gene TRBV12-3 or TRBV12-4; D ambiguous. The CDR3 has 13 residues. The V gene lost 6 bases and the J gene lost 5 bases, with 10 bases spanning the gap. CDR3 protein: CASRPRRTGELFF. The CDR3 bases are TGTGCCAGCAGACCGCGGCGTACCGGGGAGCTGTTTTTT.

As to this clone: At the DNA level, this CDR3 is encoded by other sequences in the same sample as well. The rearrangement uses TRBV18 and TRBJ2-3; possibly TRBD2 for D (5 bases). The CDR3 contains 13 residues. Germline V CDR1 and CDR2: KGHSH, LQKENI. Trimming removed 1 base from V and 6 bases from J, with 8 bases in between. For the CDR3, the DNA is TGTGCCAGCTCACCACTGAGGGCGGATACGCAGTATTTT. Translating it yields CASSPLRADTQYF.

J is TRBJ2-3 and V is TRBV4-2; TRBD2 is a possible D gene (5 bases). The CDR3 extends over 19 amino acids. Per the germline V gene, CDR1 is LGHNA and CDR2 is YNFKEQ. Trimming left V 0 bases short and J 0 bases short, with 19 bases between. As DNA, the CDR3 is TGTGCCAGCAGCCAAGAACTCGTAGGACTCCGGGATAGCACAGATACGCAGTATTTT. Translated: CASSQELVGLRDSTDTQYF.

The chain carries TRBV6-1 and TRBJ2-3; TRBD1 matches 10 bases. The CDR3 is 15 amino acids. The germline V gene encodes CDR1 MNHNS and CDR2 SASEGT. V trimming: 3 bases; J trimming: 4 bases; junction bases outside the gene matches: 4. CDR3 in amino acids: CASSDRQGASDTQYF. The DNA for the CDR3 is TGTGCCAGCAGTGACCGACAGGGGGCATCAGATACGCAGTATTTT.

This clone appeared once. V usage is TRBV27 and J usage is TRBJ1-2; D unresolved. CDR1 and CDR2 (germline): MNHEY, SMNVEV (reference sequence). The V gene lost 0 bases and the J gene lost 0 bases, with 5 bases spanning the gap. This CDR3 has 14 amino acids. CDR3 sequence reads: CASSLSRSNYGYTF. The CDR3 DNA reads as TGTGCCAGCAGTTTATCCCGGTCTAACTATGGCTACACCTTC.

This chain links TRBV29-1 with TRBJ2-3; no firm D call. Trimming stripped 4 bases from V and 5 bases from J, with 10 bases between. Looked up from germline, CDR1 is SQVTM and CDR2 is ANQGSEA. The CDR3 totals 12 residues. The CDR3 DNA sequence: TGCAGCGTTGGAGACCTTTTAGATACGCAGTATTTT. Amino acid sequence: CSVGDLLDTQYF.

The chain has TRBV10-1 and TRBJ2-3; 13 bases line up with TRBD2. CDR3 length: 18 amino acids. Germline loops: CDR1 WNHNN, CDR2 SYGVQD (reference sequence). V lost 0 bases, J lost 2 bases, and 5 bases stayed unmatched. CDR3 nucleotide sequence: TGCGCCAGCAGTGAGTCGAAGGGACTAGCGGGATACACAGATACGCAGTATTTT. It is translated as CASSESKGLAGYTDTQYF.

The V and J genes are TRBV18 and TRBJ2-5; 7 positions match TRBD2. Looked up from germline, CDR1 is KGHSH and CDR2 is LQKENI. The length of the CDR3 is 15 residues. V lost 5 bases and J lost 3; bases outside the gene matches: 9. In DNA, the CDR3 is TGTGCCAGCTCAGCCGGGACTACTCAAAAAGAGACCCAGTACTTC. This gives the protein CASSAGTTQKETQYF.

Comments on this clone: Other DNA sequences in this specimen translate into the identical CDR3. The chain couples TRBV28 to TRBJ1-5; 8 bases match TRBD1. Germline lookup yields CDR1 MDHEN and CDR2 SYDVKM. J lost 0 bases, V lost 5 bases, and 9 bases had no gene match. The CDR3 has 17 amino acids. This CDR3 is CASSGTGGPYSNQPQHF. The DNA for the CDR3 is TGTGCCAGCAGTGGCACAGGGGGGCCTTATAGCAATCAGCCCCAGCATTTT.

The V gene is TRBV18, the J gene TRBJ2-1, with unresolved D. The CDR3 extends over 13 amino acids. With 1 base removed from V and 7 bases from J, the gap between germline ends came to 8 bases. From germline, CDR1 is KGHSH and CDR2 LQKENI. The CDR3 region is CASSPLSENEQFF. The DNA of the CDR3 is TGTGCCAGCTCACCACTTTCCGAGAATGAGCAGTTCTTC.

The chain joins TRBV30 to TRBJ2-2; 8 nucleotides match TRBD1. V was clipped by 1 base and J by 0 bases; unmatched bases: 10. The CDR3 consists of 18 residues. Germline V gene lookup returns CDR1 GTSNPN and CDR2 SVGIG (reference sequence). This CDR3 reads CAWSARTGIVANTGELFF. For the CDR3, the DNA is TGTGCCTGGAGTGCCCGGACAGGGATTGTCGCGAACACCGGGGAGCTGTTTTTT. Complete variable domain (other parts from reference TRBV30 and TRBJ2-2): SQTIHQWPATLVQPVGSPLSLECTVEGTSNPNLYWYRQAAGRGLQLLFYSVGIGQISSEVPQNLSASRPQDRQFILSSKKLLLSDSGFYLCAWSARTGIVANTGELFFGEGSRLTVL.

The chain combines TRBV29-1 with TRBJ2-5; 8 positions match TRBD2. Germline lookup yields CDR1 SQVTM and CDR2 ANQGSEA. Trimming at V came to 6 bases and at J to 6 bases, leaving 9 bases not matched to a gene. The CDR3 runs 13 residues. CDR3 sequence: CSVAPSGRQTQYF. CDR3 DNA: TGCAGCGTGGCCCCCAGCGGGAGACAGACCCAGTACTTC.

The chain is built from TRBV15 and TRBJ1-2; D perhaps matches TRBD1 (5 bases). Trimming stripped 2 bases from V and 8 bases from J, with 21 bases between. Germline V CDR1 and CDR2: LNHNV, YYDKDF (reference sequence). The CDR3 consists of 16 residues. CDR3: CATSRRSAGLADGYTF. In nucleotides, the CDR3 is TGTGCCACCAGCAGACGCTCCGCGGGGCTGGCCGACGGCTACACCTTC.

This sequence joins TRBV4-1 and TRBJ1-5, with D tentatively TRBD1 (5 bases). Per the germline V gene, CDR1 is MGHRA and CDR2 is YSYEKL. V gave up 4 bases and J gave up 4 bases, with 14 bases separating them. The CDR3 has 15 amino acids. The CDR3 coding sequence is TGCGCCAGCAGCCGGGGGGACGGCAAGAATCAGCCCCAGCATTTT. It yields the protein CASSRGDGKNQPQHF.

The CDR3 is CASSFGTGLSGANVLTF. In DNA, the CDR3 is TGTGCCAGCAGCTTTGGGACAGGACTCTCTGGGGCCAACGTCCTGACTTTC. The chain is built from TRBV7-2 and TRBJ2-6; the match to TRBD1 covers 8 bases. Germline trimming cut 3 bases from V and 0 bases from J; bases unmatched to any gene: 4. The CDR3 covers 17 residues. Germline V gene sequence: CDR1 SGHTA, CDR2 FQGNSA.

For the CDR3, the DNA is TGCGCCAGCAGTGAGAGGGGCGCGCGGGGCTACACCTTC. Its translation: CASSERGARGYTF. This chain links TRBV10-2 with TRBJ1-2, with D possibly matching TRBD1 (5 bases). The CDR3 is 13 residues long. CDR1 and CDR2 from the germline V gene are WSHSY and SAAADI. Trimming took off 2 bases at V and 8 bases at J, with 12 bases between the two ends.

This chain joins TRBV24-1 and TRBJ2-1; TRBD2 agrees at 9 bases. There are 16 residues in the CDR3. Germline V lookup: CDR1 KGHDR, CDR2 SFDVKD. V shed 2 bases and J 6 bases; nucleotides not matched to a gene: 7. CDR3 DNA sequence: TGTGCCACCAGTGATTGGGCCAGCGGGGGGACCAATGAGCAGTTCTTC. It specifies CATSDWASGGTNEQFF.